Listed here are 19 T cell receptor beta chains from one sample, sequenced in a study of T cells in Graves' hyperthyroidism and ophthalmopathy. RNA transcripts were the template for amplifying TCR beta CDR3 regions. RT-PCR in the first round (using the HTBI primer set) targeted the TCR CDR3. In TCRdb, the multiplex PCR reads were re-called with MiXCR into one record per CDR3 protein. The sample has under 800,000 distinct CDR3 sequences, approximately 14% seen once; the top ten hold roughly 10%. Sequenced: blood. These receptor sequences come from a woman aged 18-30 years with Graves' hyperthyroidism.

This clonotype was counted ten times or more. The chain recombines TRBV4-1 with TRBJ1-1; D remains ambiguous. V was trimmed by 0 bases and J by 1 base, leaving 9 bases between them. CDR3 length: 15 residues. Looked up from germline, CDR1 is MGHRA and CDR2 is YSYEKL. This chain's CDR3 is CASSQEVGGNTEAFF. The CDR3 DNA reads as TGCGCCAGCAGCCAAGAGGTAGGAGGGAACACTGAAGCTTTCTTT.

At least ten counts were recorded for this clonotype. V is TRBV28 and J is TRBJ2-6; no clear D. Germline V gene data show CDR1 as MDHEN and CDR2 as SYDVKM. The ends were cut back, 3 bases at V and 0 bases at J, with 9 bases in the middle. The length of the CDR3 is 16 residues. The CDR3 DNA sequence: TGTGCCAGCAGTTTGGTAGGGAACTCTGGGGCCAACGTCCTGACTTTC. Amino acid sequence: CASSLVGNSGANVLTF.

The sample holds a few counts of this clonotype. The V and J genes are TRBV28 and TRBJ2-7; D not resolved. Germline CDR1 is MDHEN and CDR2 is SYDVKM. V lost 7 bases and J lost 4, with 11 bases in between. The CDR3 is 12 amino acids. CDR3 in amino acids: CASTSRVYEQYF. DNA of the CDR3: TGTGCCAGCACATCCCGGGTGTACGAGCAGTACTTC.

This clonotype showed up just a few times. J is TRBJ1-5 and V is TRBV20-1; 8 bases match TRBD1. This CDR3 comprises 12 residues. Trimming removed 3 bases from V and 10 bases from J; junction bases left unmatched: 5. Germline CDR1 is DFQATT and CDR2 is SNEGSKA (reference sequence). Here the CDR3 DNA reads TGCAGTGCTAGGGGCGACAGGGGACCCCAGCATTTT. It codes for CSARGDRGPQHF.

This clonotype was seen at least ten times. This chain uses TRBV30 with TRBJ2-7; possibly TRBD1 for D (6 bases). From germline, CDR1 is GTSNPN and CDR2 SVGIG (reference sequence). This CDR3 region has 12 residues. Trimming pared 3 bases from V and 3 bases from J, leaving 9 bases between. The CDR3 DNA sequence: TGTGCCTGGAGGGCCAGGGGCTACGAGCAGTACTTC. It encodes CAWRARGYEQYF.

This clonotype was seen a few times. This chain connects TRBV6-1 to TRBJ1-1, with TRBD1 matching over 8 bases. Germline V gene lookup returns CDR1 MNHNS and CDR2 SASEGT. The CDR3 consists of 16 residues. The J segment lost 0 bases and the V segment lost 8 bases, leaving 11 bases of the junction unmatched. The CDR3 nucleotides are TGTGCCAGCTCCGCAACAGGGGGAAGTGTGAACACTGAAGCTTTCTTT. It translates to CASSATGGSVNTEAFF.

This clonotype turned up a few times. The gene calls are TRBV19 and TRBJ2-1; D is uncertain. Germline V lookup: CDR1 LNHDA, CDR2 SQIVND (reference sequence). The CDR3 is 13 residues long. Trimming cost V 7 bases and J 7 bases, with 14 bases left between them. CDR3 coding DNA: TGTGCCAGTAAAAGGGCCTTCCTGAATGAGCAGTTCTTC. Its protein product is CASKRAFLNEQFF.

Many counts were recorded for this clonotype. The V call is TRBV2, the J call TRBJ1-1; D is unclear. Germline lookup yields CDR1 SNHLY and CDR2 FYNNEI. The germline V and J ends were trimmed by 5 bases and 1 base, with 14 bases remaining between them. The CDR3 spans 15 residues. For the CDR3, the DNA is TGTGCCAGCAGTCACCCGGACTCGGAGAACACTGAAGCTTTCTTT. This translates into CASSHPDSENTEAFF.

This clonotype was detected many times. This chain joins TRBV2 and TRBJ1-2; D gene unclear. Trimming left V 11 bases short and J 8 bases short, with 33 bases between. The CDR3 extends over 17 amino acids. Germline V gene lookup returns CDR1 SNHLY and CDR2 FYNNEI. The CDR3 region has the DNA TGTGCCCGGGGAGGGTTTAGCAACCAGAGTCTCGGCCTGGGCTACACCTTC. This sequence encodes CARGGFSNQSLGLGYTF.

This clonotype was picked up a small number of times. This chain links TRBV4-3 with TRBJ2-7; 12 bases align to TRBD2. CDR1 is LGHNA and CDR2 is YSLEER in the germline V gene. After removal of 3 bases from V and 4 bases from J, the junction contained 4 bases not matched to a gene. CDR3 size: 15 residues. CDR3 nucleotides: TGCGCCAGCAGCCAGGAGACTAGCGGGAGATACGAGCAGTACTTC. Translating gives CASSQETSGRYEQYF.

This clonotype has ten or more counts. V is TRBV30 and J is TRBJ2-1, with D hard to call. The germline CDR1 and CDR2 sequences are GTSNPN and SVGIG (reference sequence). This CDR3 comprises 14 residues. Trimming shortened V by 1 base and J by 8 bases, and 15 bases separated the two germline ends. The CDR3 reads CAWSGFPNRDEQFF. The DNA of the CDR3 is TGTGCCTGGAGTGGATTTCCAAATCGCGATGAGCAGTTCTTC.

The genes are TRBV5-4 and TRBJ1-5; 7 bases map to TRBD1. V was clipped by 4 bases and J by 5 bases; unmatched bases: 3. Germline V lookup: CDR1 SGHNT, CDR2 YYREEE (reference sequence). CDR3 size: 13 residues. CDR3 sequence (DNA): TGTGCCAGCAGCGCCGGGACAGATCAGCCCCAGCATTTT. As protein: CASSAGTDQPQHF.

The rearrangement uses TRBV20-1 and TRBJ1-4; 8 nucleotides align to TRBD1. The germline CDR1 and CDR2 sequences are DFQATT and SNEGSKA (reference sequence). The CDR3 is 12 amino acids. Trimming took 5 bases from V and 8 from J; bases not matched to a gene: 4. CDR3 coding DNA: TGCAGTGCTTCAGGGGGCCGGGAAAAACTGTTTTTT. Translation: CSASGGREKLFF.

At least ten counts were recorded for this clonotype. The chain uses TRBV6-1 and TRBJ2-2; unclear D gene. The CDR3 loop spans 13 amino acids. V lost 2 bases to trimming and J lost 4 bases, with 5 bases between them. Looked up from germline, CDR1 is MNHNS and CDR2 is SASEGT. The CDR3 DNA is TGTGCCAGCAGTGAACTGGTCACCGGGGAGCTGTTTTTT. Translating gives CASSELVTGELFF.

This clonotype was recorded at least ten times. This chain uses TRBV3-1 with TRBJ1-5; the D is unclear. Germline V gene lookup returns CDR1 LGHDT and CDR2 YNNKEL (reference sequence). The V and J ends lost 2 bases and 4 bases respectively, with 12 bases between them. CDR3 size: 15 residues. This CDR3 is CASSQSIGGNQPQHF. CDR3 DNA sequence: TGTGCCAGCAGCCAATCGATCGGAGGGAATCAGCCCCAGCATTTT.

Ten or more counts support this clonotype. This chain joins TRBV9 and TRBJ2-7; TRBD2 aligns across 8 bases. The V gene's germline CDR1 is SGDLS and CDR2 YYNGEE. The CDR3 is made up of 15 amino acids. Losses at the gene ends were 3 bases for V and 3 bases for J; bases not matched to a gene: 8. The CDR3 spells CASSAASGSLYEQYF. In DNA, the CDR3 is TGTGCCAGCAGCGCCGCTAGCGGGTCGCTCTACGAGCAGTACTTC.

The V call is TRBV27, the J call TRBJ1-2; a weak D match, TRBD1 (6 bases). Germline CDR1 reads MNHEY; CDR2 reads SMNVEV (reference sequence). V lost 1 base to trimming and J lost 0 bases, with 18 bases between them. The CDR3 loop spans 18 amino acids. The CDR3 loop is CASSLYQGMVGANYGYTF. For the CDR3, the DNA is TGTGCCAGCAGTTTATATCAGGGGATGGTAGGAGCTAACTATGGCTACACCTTC.

This clonotype was seen ten or more times. The genes are TRBV4-3 and TRBJ2-1; possibly TRBD1 for D (6 bases). The germline CDR1 and CDR2 sequences are LGHNA and YSLEER. The CDR3 is 15 residues long. Trimming shortened V by 7 bases and J by 2 bases, and 15 bases separated the two germline ends. CDR3 DNA sequence: TGCGCCAGCACCCGGACAGCACTGACCTACAATGAGCAGTTCTTC. Amino acids: CASTRTALTYNEQFF.

The chain is built from TRBV4-2 and TRBJ2-7; 13 bases map to TRBD2. The germline V gene has CDR1 LGHNA and CDR2 YNFKEQ. V shed 5 bases, J shed 0 bases, and the junction held 4 bases outside the gene matches. The CDR3 runs 16 residues. This CDR3 is CASSRGLAGVSYEQYF. The CDR3 coding sequence is TGTGCCAGCAGCAGAGGACTAGCGGGAGTCTCCTACGAGCAGTACTTC.